This TCR beta chain is from a study of CD8 T cells in ankylosing spondylitis. Study results and caveats: There was a TCR beta motif, made of 7 or 8 highly homologous variants, that appeared characteristic of ankylosing spondylitis blood. The study looked at matched synovial fluid samples from ankylosing spondylitis patients. Disease-linked clones were reported to be significantly enriched there.

The CDR3 length is 18 residues. CDR1 SGHRS and CDR2 YFSETQ come from the germline V gene. V lost 0 bases and J 1 base, leaving 19 bases between the germline ends. As concerns this clonotype: Its target is unknown.

Quantitative 5'-RACE with molecular barcodes produced the TCR beta libraries. A single record per CDR3 protein comes from TCRdb applying MiXCR to the 5' RACE reads. The sample records under 950,000 distinct CDR3 sequences, 15% to 20% being singletons. This chain uses TRBV5-1 with TRBJ1-1; no reliable D call. This TCR came from a male donor with ankylosing spondylitis. Source material: blood, either unsorted or a sorted T cell fraction (not recorded which). The CDR3 sequence: CASSLGDARLRRNTEAFF. The CDR3 region has the DNA TGCGCCAGCAGCTTGGGAGACGCAAGACTCAGGAGGAACACTGAAGCTTTCTTT.